A selection of T cell receptor beta chains follows, all from one sample in a study of CD8 T cells in ankylosing spondylitis. TCRdb reanalysed the 5' RACE reads using MiXCR and keeps one entry per CDR3 protein. The table records 100,000 to 150,000 distinct CDR3 sequences, over 6.5% of them present only once. The material sequenced was blood, either unsorted or a sorted T cell fraction (not recorded which). Receptors were obtained from a male donor with ankylosing spondylitis or in good health (not recorded which). Both conserved end residues are part of each CDR3. D genes are given only for firm matches. Each size is once, few, many or a size class.

j_call | v_call | d_call | clone_size | cdr3_nt | cdr3_aa
TRBJ2-2 | TRBV11-2 | NA | many | TGTGCCAGCAGCTTGGGACCCTTCGGGGCCGGGGAGCTGTTTTTT | CASSLGPFGAGELFF
TRBJ2-7 | TRBV20-1 | TRBD2 | many | TGCAGTGCTTCACTAGCGGGAATTCCCTACGAGCAGTACTTC | CSASLAGIPYEQYF
TRBJ2-7 | TRBV5-1 | NA | many | TGCGCCAGCAGCTTGGACGGTGGAGAGCAGTACTTC | CASSLDGGEQYF
TRBJ2-2 | TRBV20-1 | NA | few | TGCAGTGCTAGAGCCAATACAGGGATCACCGGGGAGCTGTTTTTT | CSARANTGITGELFF
TRBJ1-5 | TRBV12-3/TRBV12-4 | NA | many | TGTGCCAGCAGTTCTACGGGGCCGAATCAGCCCCAGCATTTT | CASSSTGPNQPQHF
TRBJ2-4 | TRBV20-1 | NA | many | TGCAGTGCCCGCACCATCTCCGGCAGGGAAATTATTCAGTACTTC | CSARTISGREIIQYF
TRBJ1-3 | TRBV7-6 | TRBD1 | many | TGTGCCAGCAGCTTTCAGGGGGCTGGAGGAAACACCATATATTTT | CASSFQGAGGNTIYF
TRBJ1-4 | TRBV20-1 | TRBD1 | many | TGCAGTGCTAGGACCGGGACAGCGAACGAGAATGAAAAACTGTTTTTT | CSARTGTANENEKLFF
TRBJ1-3 | TRBV18 | NA | few | TGTGCCAGCTCACCCCTGGACTGGTACTCTGGAAACACCATATATTTT | CASSPLDWYSGNTIYF
TRBJ2-6 | TRBV20-1 | NA | many | TGCAGTGCCAATAGAAAAGCTGGGGCCAACGTCCTGACTTTC | CSANRKAGANVLTF